One sample yielded the 8 T cell receptor beta chains listed below, sequenced in a study of cytomegalovirus exposure and HLA in healthy donors. Assay: immunoSEQ multiplex PCR; the TCRdb copy retains only in-frame clones and omits some. The table shows roughly 59,000 clones, with approximately 95% occurring only once. The specimen sequenced was PBMCs. The receptors derive from a woman under 30 in good health and CMV-seropositive.

The chain joins TRBV7-9 to TRBJ2-1; TRBD1 matches 7 bases. Trimming at V came to 3 bases and at J to 5 bases, leaving 10 bases not matched to a gene. CDR3 length: 16 amino acids. The germline gives CDR1 SEHNR, CDR2 FQNEAQ (reference sequence). This chain's CDR3 is CASSFAGLTGDNEQFF. CDR3 nucleotide sequence: TGTGCCAGCAGCTTTGCGGGCCTTACAGGGGACAATGAGCAGTTCTTC.

The CDR3 is CAIRKVGQASSSYNEQFF. In DNA form, the CDR3 reads TGTGCCATCAGGAAGGTTGGGCAGGCCAGTTCGTCCTACAATGAGCAGTTCTTC. The gene calls are TRBV10-3 and TRBJ2-1; no clear D gene. Germline lookup yields CDR1 ENHRY and CDR2 SYGVKD. V was shortened by 6 bases and J by 1 base, with 22 bases between the two germline ends. CDR3 length: 18 residues.

This chain uses TRBV6-6 with TRBJ1-2; D is uncertain. CDR1 and CDR2 (germline): MNHNY, SVGAGI (reference sequence). This CDR3 contains 13 residues. V was pared by 2 bases and J by 3 bases, with 7 bases between. The CDR3 spells CASSYPADYGYTF. The CDR3 DNA reads TGTGCCAGCAGTTACCCGGCGGACTATGGCTACACCTTC.

This clone was observed a single time. This chain connects TRBV27 to TRBJ2-1; possible D gene TRBD1, 6 bases. Germline lookup yields CDR1 MNHEY and CDR2 SMNVEV (reference sequence). CDR3 size: 14 residues. Trimming removed 4 bases from V and 1 base from J, with 8 bases in between. CDR3 sequence reads: CASSSRGSYNEQFF. The CDR3, as DNA: TGTGCCAGCAGTTCCAGGGGTTCCTACAATGAGCAGTTCTTC.

The chain is built from TRBV2 and TRBJ2-5; 10 nucleotides line up with TRBD2. CDR3 length equals 16 residues. Per the germline V gene, CDR1 is SNHLY and CDR2 is FYNNEI. J gave up 0 bases and V 4 bases, and 5 bases lay outside the gene matches. The CDR3 DNA sequence: TGTGCCAGCAGTGGGACTAGCGGAACCTACCAAGAGACCCAGTACTTC. It is translated as CASSGTSGTYQETQYF.

This chain links TRBV19 with TRBJ2-7, with unresolved D. The V gene lost 6 bases and the J gene lost 6 bases, with 12 bases spanning the gap. This CDR3 spans 12 amino acids. Germline-derived CDR1 and CDR2 are LNHDA and SQIVND (reference sequence). The CDR3 loop is CASRGFSSEQYF. As DNA, the CDR3 is TGTGCCAGTAGGGGCTTTAGTAGCGAGCAGTACTTC.

This clone showed up just once. The chain couples TRBV4-1 to TRBJ1-3; a weak D match, TRBD1 (5 bases). The CDR3 is made up of 16 amino acids. The germline V gene encodes CDR1 MGHRA and CDR2 YSYEKL. V gave up 2 bases and J gave up 5 bases, with 16 bases separating them. CDR3 sequence (DNA): TGCGCCAGCAGCCAAACGATAGACAGCCTACGAAACACCATATATTTT. Amino acids: CASSQTIDSLRNTIYF.

The chain is built from TRBV18 and TRBJ2-7, with 7 positions matching TRBD1. Trimming took 3 bases from V and 3 from J; bases not matched to a gene: 5. CDR1 is KGHSH and CDR2 is LQKENI in the germline V gene. The CDR3 runs to 14 residues. CDR3 amino acids: CASSPARDSYEQYF. CDR3 nucleotides: TGTGCCAGCTCACCTGCCCGGGACAGCTACGAGCAGTACTTC.